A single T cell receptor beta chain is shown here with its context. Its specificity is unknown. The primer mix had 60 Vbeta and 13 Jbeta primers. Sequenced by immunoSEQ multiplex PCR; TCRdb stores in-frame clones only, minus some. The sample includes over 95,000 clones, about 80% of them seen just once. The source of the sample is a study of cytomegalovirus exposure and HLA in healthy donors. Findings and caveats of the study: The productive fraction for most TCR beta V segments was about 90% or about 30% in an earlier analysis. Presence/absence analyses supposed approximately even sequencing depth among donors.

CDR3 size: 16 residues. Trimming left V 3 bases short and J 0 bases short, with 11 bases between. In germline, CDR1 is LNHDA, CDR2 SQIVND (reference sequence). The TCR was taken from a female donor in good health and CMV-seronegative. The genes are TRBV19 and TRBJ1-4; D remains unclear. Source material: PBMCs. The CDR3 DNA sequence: TGTGCCAGTAGTATTAGGAGGGAAGCAACTAATGAAAAACTGTTTTTT. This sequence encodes CASSIRREATNEKLFF.